This TCR beta chain was obtained from a study of T-cell memory formation after mild COVID-19 (dated by TCRdb to about 2021). In terms of the full investigation: TCR sequence clusters from the two donors were found to be largely donor specific. The cohort comprised two young, previously healthy adult volunteers, one female and one male. Longitudinal TCRalpha and TCRbeta repertoire sequencing tracked T-cell clones expanding and contracting after mild COVID-19 in a couple of donors. Points the paper makes about the study in general: The detection of some responding clones in pre-infection memory suggests that pre-existing cross-reactive memory T cells joined the SARS-CoV-2 response. The study covered only two mild cases, and larger cohorts including severe cases with pre-infection samples were considered necessary. Clones contracting from day 15 to 85 had balanced CD4/CD8 phenotypes, while a second wave expanding from day 15 to 37 was biased towards CD4+. Whether the second-wave clones peaking on day 37 were SARS-CoV-2 specific was not confirmed. Contracting CD4+ clones were located mainly in the CM and EM memory subsets, whereas CD8+ clones were found to be enriched in EMRA.

Sequencing used an Illumina NovaSeq 6000. TCRalpha and TCRbeta cDNA libraries were built by 5'RACE with constant-segment primers, adding sample barcodes and unique molecular identifiers. Trizol reagent was used to extract RNA from every sample. Libraries were amplified in two PCR steps, with a second sample barcode and Illumina TruSeq adapters added in the second step. The libraries were sequenced on an Illumina NovaSeq using 2 x 150 bp paired-end reads. Per the original workflow: With migec v1.2.7, reads were demultiplexed and then collapsed into UMI-guided consensus sequences. With mixcr v2.1.11, UMI consensuses were aligned to TRA and TRB V and J templates and assembled into clonotypes. A clonotype was counted as expanded or contracted only if both edgeR and NoisET called the change significant, with noise models trained on biological replicates. For edgeR calls, a false discovery rate-adjusted p below 0.01 and a log2 fold-change threshold of 1 were applied. As an exploratory analysis of dynamics, max-normalized trajectories of the 1000 most abundant clonotypes were examined with PCA combined with hierarchical clustering. Separately sequenced CD4+ and CD8+ repertoires were used to assign the CD4 or CD8 phenotype of responding clones. The public reads were reprocessed in TCRdb via fastp at Q25 and MiXCR, keeping in-frame beta chains. Identical CDR3 proteins give one entry, which carries the most common genes and DNA. The V and J calls and clone size come from TCRdb's table, not from the authors' own analysis. The sample has 500,000 to 550,000 distinct CDR3 sequences on record, about a fifth of them singletons. The ten largest clones capture around 13% of the sample.

On this clonotype itself: The target of this receptor is not known. Per-base qualities were not stored, and no clone one base away is much larger.

The junction shows trimming of 5 bases on V and 1 base on J, plus 14 bases between the germline ends. Inclusive of the bounding cysteine and phenylalanine, the CDR3 is 15 residues long. Kept here is only the CDR3 DNA, which spans 45 bases and is read in frame from base 1. CDR1 is given as SEHNR and CDR2 as FQNEAQ, both from the germline V gene (reference sequence). Ficoll-Paque density gradient centrifugation was used to isolate PBMCs. The sequence derives from an adult woman who had mild COVID-19 (a few samples of this study predate the infection). The sample titles of this study are shuffled in the database, so cell type and time point are left out; the donor was told from shared clones. Sequencing input: PBMCs or a T cell subset sorted from them (not recorded which). Recombination joined TRBV7-9 with TRBJ1-1, with TRBD1 as a weak D call on 6 bases. The CDR3 in this case is CASSNYRVGNTEAFF. The nucleotide sequence reads TGTGCCAGCAGCAATTACAGGGTGGGGAACACTGAAGCTTTCTTT.